This TCR beta chain was captured in a study of neurological immune-mediated disorders. Study outcomes and limitations: A possible signature was seen in one related-CDR3 cluster, into which phylogenetic grouping placed the repertoires of 18 of 34 multiple sclerosis patients. In HTLV-1-associated myelopathy, TCR clonal expansion was greatest, and in multiple sclerosis it was least, below healthy controls. The absence of any CDR3 amino acid sequence shared by expanded clones across subjects suggests that repertoires were private in all groups.

As for the cDNA, it was generated by 5'RACE with 10-nucleotide random UMIs. Via MiXCR, TCRdb re-called the 5' RACE reads, giving one row per CDR3 protein. The sample shows tens of thousands of distinct CDR3 sequences, about 3.5% of them seen only once. This clonotype was seen many times. Its antigen is not known. CDR3 length equals 14 residues. In germline, CDR1 is LNHNV, CDR2 YYDKDF (reference sequence). The junction had 9 bases not matched to a gene; V was cut back by 7 bases and J by 6 bases. The chain joins TRBV15 to TRBJ2-3, with 8 bases fitting TRBD2. The receptor's source is a woman aged 45-65 years with multiple sclerosis. Sequencing input: PBMCs. CDR3 nucleotide sequence: TGTGCCACCAAGAAGGGAGTAGCGGGGGATACGCAGTATTTT. Translating gives CATKKGVAGDTQYF.